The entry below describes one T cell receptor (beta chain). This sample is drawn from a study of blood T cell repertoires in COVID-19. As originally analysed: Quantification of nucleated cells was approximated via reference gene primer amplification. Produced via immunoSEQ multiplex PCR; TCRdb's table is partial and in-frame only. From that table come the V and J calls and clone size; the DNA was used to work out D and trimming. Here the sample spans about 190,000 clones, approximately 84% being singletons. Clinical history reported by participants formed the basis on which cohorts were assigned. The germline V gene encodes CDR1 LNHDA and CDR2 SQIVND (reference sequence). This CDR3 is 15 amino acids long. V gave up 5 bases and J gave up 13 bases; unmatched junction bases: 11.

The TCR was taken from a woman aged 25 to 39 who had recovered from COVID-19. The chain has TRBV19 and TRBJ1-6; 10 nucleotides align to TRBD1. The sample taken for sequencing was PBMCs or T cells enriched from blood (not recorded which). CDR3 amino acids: CASSLGTGDASPLHF. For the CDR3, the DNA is TGTGCCAGTAGTCTTGGGACAGGGGACGCTTCGCCCCTCCACTTT.